This TCR beta chain came from a study of cytotoxic CD8 clonotypes in ibrutinib-treated CLL (dated by TCRdb to about 2021). For context, the study as a whole: The cohort was composed of about 10 relapsed/refractory and roughly 15 treatment-naive patients; IGHV unmutated status was identified in some 17 patients. Partial responses were observed in roughly 24 patients and complete responses in 2; after a median follow-up of 68 months, remission was maintained in 15 or so patients and progression was observed in approximately twelve. The response samples were drawn at a median of around eleven months into treatment, with a range of roughly 6 to 36 months. An average of about 260,000 productive templates and 80,000 to 100,000 productive rearrangements was obtained per sample. Of the 86 people in the trial, about 25 had longitudinal samples available. Cryopreserved peripheral blood mononuclear cells were obtained before treatment, at response, and at either sustained remission or disease progression. Every sample from remission and from progressive disease was obtained while the patients were still on ibrutinib. The research as a whole found: Baseline clonality was found to be higher than that of age-matched healthy donors and was strongly correlated with circulating CD8+ T-cell counts. Public clonotypes were rare and either shrank or stayed stable during treatment, and the rise in clonality at ibrutinib response reflected expansion of private clonotypes. Lymph node repertoires were not examined, and the timing of sampling was not matched between patients in sustained remission and those whose disease progressed. At ibrutinib response clonality went up, during sustained remission it held steady, and at progression it dropped back toward baseline.

A note on this clone: Its antigen is currently not known. No much larger clone is present one base from it, and per-base qualities are unavailable.

The time point label, read with the paper, signifies: about a year on ibrutinib. For TCR beta library preparation, about 2 micrograms of genomic DNA were extracted from the cryopreserved PBMCs. Longitudinal blood samples from CLL patients on ibrutinib monotherapy underwent high-throughput TCR beta sequencing. Patients were enrolled in a phase 2 open-label single-center ibrutinib monotherapy trial. On a MiSeq, deep resolution sequencing aimed for a depth between 1 in 1 million and 1 in 200,000 T cells, with each clonotype covered approximately 10x on average. The immunoSEQ hsTCRB Kit was used to generate the TCR beta libraries. In the authors' own workflow: The data were analyzed with ImmunoSEQ Analyzer and ImmunoSEQ Data Assistant, and V, D and J gene assignments followed IMGT definitions. Clonality, with values ranging from 0 to 1, was calculated as one minus the normalized Shannon entropy of productive rearrangement frequencies. Public clonotype analysis was restricted to overrepresented clonotypes comprising at least 0.05% of each patient's repertoire. About twelve age-matched healthy donor repertoires from immuneACCESS were used as controls for clonality. Here the immuneACCESS table is served through TCRdb, limited to in-frame sequences with V and J called. Missing clones are a known gap in these copies; in checked studies unresolved V genes cover under half, and the rest lacks a known reason. The V and J calls and clone size were taken over from that table, and D and trimming were inferred from the DNA. This sample comprises tens of thousands of clones, about half of them detected only once. About 31% of the sample is held by the ten biggest clonotypes.

The input for sequencing was PBMCs, taken after 12 months of ibrutinib treatment. The sequence was collected from a human donor with chronic lymphocytic leukemia.

CDR3 sequence: CASRPPGQPNQPQHF. The bases read TGTGCCAGCAGACCTCCGGGACAGCCGAATCAGCCCCAGCATTTT. The sequence links TRBV5-8 to TRBJ1-5; 7 central nucleotides agree with TRBD1. From the germline V gene, CDR1 is SGHTS and CDR2 is YDEGEE. Measured from the cysteine to the phenylalanine, the CDR3 is 15 residues long. The sequence is cut down to CDR3 DNA, 45 bases in frame from base 1. Germline trimming amounts to 5 bases on V and 4 bases on J, with 9 as the count of junction bases outside the gene matches.